These 28 T cell receptor beta chains were sequenced from one sample in a study of preoperative IRX-2 immunotherapy in early breast cancer. The treatment is: preoperative locoregional IRX-2 cytokine immunotherapy. TCRdb's copy holds only in-frame clones and misses some; the assay was immunoSEQ multiplex PCR. The data show around 60,000 clones, roughly 95% seen once. Collection of the sample occurred from a patient treated with IRX-2 immunotherapy. The receptors were sampled from a human donor with breast cancer.

This clone was seen more than once but under ten times. The V call is TRBV29-1, the J call TRBJ1-1; no definite D call. The CDR3 runs to 11 residues. V was shortened by 7 bases and J by 6 bases, with 12 bases between the two germline ends. The germline V gene has CDR1 SQVTM and CDR2 ANQGSEA. The CDR3 DNA follows: TGCAGCGCCCTCGAGGAGGCTGAAGCTTTCTTT. Translation gives CSALEEAEAFF.

The chain joins TRBV2 to TRBJ1-3; maybe TRBD1 (5 bases). CDR1 is SNHLY and CDR2 is FYNNEI in the germline V gene. The ends were cut back, 1 base at V and 0 bases at J, with 10 bases in the middle. This CDR3 contains 16 residues. Here the CDR3 reads CASSEEGYSSGNTIYF. The CDR3 bases are TGTGCCAGCAGTGAAGAGGGGTATAGCTCTGGAAACACCATATATTTT.

The rearrangement uses TRBV5-6 and TRBJ1-2; TRBD1 matches at 9 bases. Unmatched junction bases numbered 5, after V lost 4 bases and J lost 7 bases. Germline V gene lookup returns CDR1 SGHDT and CDR2 YYEEEE. There are 13 residues in the CDR3. The CDR3 DNA reads TGTGCCAGCAGCAGGGACAGGGTGAGTGGCTACACCTTC. Amino acids: CASSRDRVSGYTF.

This CDR3 is CASSLSATGELFF. The CDR3, as DNA: TGTGCCAGCAGTTTATCGGCCACCGGGGAGCTGTTTTTT. The chain is built from TRBV28 and TRBJ2-2, with unresolved D. The germline V gene encodes CDR1 MDHEN and CDR2 SYDVKM. Trimming removed 1 base at V and 4 bases at J, with 4 bases between. This CDR3 contains 13 residues. Using reference TRBV28 and TRBJ2-2 for the parts outside the CDR3, the full variable domain is DVKVTQSSRYLVKRTGEKVFLECVQDMDHENMFWYRQDPGLGLRLIYFSYDVKMKEKGDIPEGYSVSREKKERFSLILESASTNQTSMYLCASSLSATGELFFGEGSRLTVL.

The chain couples TRBV5-1 to TRBJ2-7; tentatively, D is TRBD2 (7 bases). The CDR3 contains 17 residues. The V end was cut by 4 bases, the J end by 1 base, with 21 bases between. Germline V gene sequence: CDR1 SGHRS, CDR2 YFSETQ. Here the CDR3 DNA reads TGCGCCAGCAGCCTGACTTGGGAGGGGGTTGGTTCCTACGAGCAGTACTTC. Translating it yields CASSLTWEGVGSYEQYF.

CDR3 loop: CASSLGGRGPETQYF. The CDR3 DNA is TGTGCCAGCAGCTTAGGGGGAAGAGGGCCGGAGACCCAGTACTTC. The chain links TRBV7-7 to TRBJ2-5; maybe TRBD2 (5 bases). Germline V gives CDR1 SSHAT, CDR2 FNYEAQ (reference sequence). The V gene lost 1 base and the J gene lost 5 bases, with 14 bases spanning the gap. The CDR3 loop spans 15 amino acids.

Notes on this clone: The sample has other DNA sequences that encode this CDR3 too. The rearrangement joins TRBV7-2 to TRBJ2-3; no clear D gene. Trimming removed 1 base at V and 2 bases at J, with 7 bases between. Germline loops: CDR1 SGHTA, CDR2 FQGNSA. CDR3 length: 14 residues. The CDR3 region has the DNA TGTGCCAGCAGCTTAGACTCGATCACAGATACGCAGTATTTT. Amino acid sequence: CASSLDSITDTQYF.

CDR3 loop: CASSLGTGATLRAFF. In nucleotides, the CDR3 is TGTGCCAGCAGCTTAGGCACAGGGGCGACACTGAGAGCTTTCTTT. The chain carries TRBV11-2 and TRBJ1-1; 7 bases are a match to TRBD1. The CDR3 is 15 residues long. J was trimmed by 10 bases and V by 1 base; bases with no gene match: 12. Germline V CDR1 and CDR2: SGHAT, FQNNGV.

The rearrangement joins TRBV13 to TRBJ1-4; D may be TRBD1 (6 bases). The CDR3 has 15 residues. Trimming stripped 4 bases from V and 8 bases from J, with 17 bases between. The V gene's germline CDR1 is PRHDT and CDR2 FYEKMQ (reference sequence). The CDR3 nucleotides read TGTGCCAGCAGCTCACGACAGGCCTTTCAGGAAAAACTGTTTTTT. Its translation: CASSSRQAFQEKLFF.

V gene TRBV2 combines with J gene TRBJ2-5; D unclear. Matching the DNA end better, TRBJ2-7 makes the J call doubtful. This CDR3 region has 15 residues. Germline V gene lookup returns CDR1 SNHLY and CDR2 FYNNEI. CDR3 sequence reads: CASSEGAGSTYEQYF. CDR3 coding DNA: TGTGCCAGCAGTGAAGGGGCCGGGTCGACCTACGAGCAGTACTTC.

The chain joins TRBV28 to TRBJ2-3; 9 bases match TRBD2. V was pared by 10 bases and J by 0 bases, with 5 bases of the junction left unmatched. Germline CDR1 is MDHEN and CDR2 is SYDVKM. The CDR3 loop spans 14 amino acids. The chain's CDR3 is CATLTSGSTDTQYF. The CDR3 DNA sequence: TGTGCCACCCTGACTAGCGGTAGCACAGATACGCAGTATTTT.

This clone is a singleton in its sample. The J gene is TRBJ1-2, the V gene TRBV29-1; a weak D match, TRBD1 (6 bases). The CDR3 is 13 amino acids. Germline values: CDR1 SQVTM, CDR2 ANQGSEA. The V gene lost 4 bases and the J gene lost 4 bases, with 13 bases spanning the gap. CDR3 protein: CSVGPRGGYGYTF. CDR3 nucleotide sequence: TGCAGCGTTGGGCCCAGGGGAGGCTATGGCTACACCTTC.

The chain joins TRBV4-3 to TRBJ1-6; TRBD1 is a possible D gene (6 bases). This CDR3 contains 16 residues. Germline CDR1 reads LGHNA; CDR2 reads YSLEER. Trimming removed 5 bases from V and 5 bases from J, with 16 bases in between. DNA for the CDR3: TGCGCCAGCAGCGTTAATCCGGGACACAATAATTCACCCCTCCACTTT. This codes for CASSVNPGHNNSPLHF.

The CDR3 protein is CASSFPPSYEQYF. The CDR3 bases are TGTGCCAGCAGCTTTCCCCCCTCCTACGAGCAGTACTTC. The chain combines TRBV7-6 with TRBJ2-7; D not certain. Per the germline V gene, CDR1 is SGHVS and CDR2 is FNYEAQ. The CDR3 consists of 13 residues. V lost 3 bases to trimming and J lost 0 bases, with 6 bases between them.

The sample holds one count of this clone. CDR3 sequence: CAWSARTGVGYTF. As DNA, the CDR3 is TGTGCCTGGAGTGCGCGTACAGGGGTTGGCTACACCTTC. The chain is built from TRBV30 and TRBJ1-2; 7 positions match TRBD1. Per the germline V gene, CDR1 is GTSNPN and CDR2 is SVGIG (reference sequence). This CDR3 is 13 amino acids long. V shed 1 base, J shed 7 bases, and the junction held 6 bases outside the gene matches.

The V and J genes are TRBV28 and TRBJ2-3, with 8 bases fitting TRBD1. V lost 3 bases, J lost 4 bases, and 6 bases stayed unmatched. CDR1 and CDR2 from the germline V gene are MDHEN and SYDVKM. The CDR3 spans 15 residues. CDR3 sequence (DNA): TGTGCCAGCAGTTTCGGACAGGGACTGGCAGATACGCAGTATTTT. It specifies CASSFGQGLADTQYF.

This chain uses TRBV9 with TRBJ1-2; perhaps TRBD1 as D (5 bases). Trimming left V 4 bases short and J 7 bases short, with 14 bases between. Per the germline V gene, CDR1 is SGDLS and CDR2 is YYNGEE. This CDR3 spans 13 amino acids. Here the CDR3 reads CASSKTGTSGYTF. As DNA, the CDR3 is TGTGCCAGCAGCAAAACCGGGACCTCTGGCTACACCTTC.

The chain combines TRBV7-9 with TRBJ1-4; D is unclear. The CDR3 length is 15 residues. The V end was cut by 5 bases, the J end by 5 bases, with 15 bases between. CDR1 and CDR2 from the germline V gene are SEHNR and FQNEAQ (reference sequence). CDR3 nucleotide sequence: TGTGCCAGCAGCCCTAACGGAGAGGCGAATGAAAAACTGTTTTTT. Its translation: CASSPNGEANEKLFF.

The chain employs TRBV28 and TRBJ2-3, with TRBD2 as a possible D gene (5 bases). V lost 4 bases, J lost 2 bases, and 13 bases lay in between. CDR3 length: 15 amino acids. Germline CDR1 reads MDHEN; CDR2 reads SYDVKM. CDR3 in DNA: TGTGCCAGCAGTTCCAAAGCGGTGCTCACAGATACGCAGTATTTT. Translated, it gives CASSSKAVLTDTQYF. Variable domain in full (rest from reference TRBV28 and TRBJ2-3): DVKVTQSSRYLVKRTGEKVFLECVQDMDHENMFWYRQDPGLGLRLIYFSYDVKMKEKGDIPEGYSVSREKKERFSLILESASTNQTSMYLCASSSKAVLTDTQYFGPGTRLTVL.

This chain connects TRBV4-1 to TRBJ1-1; the D is unclear. V shed 1 base and J shed 5 bases, with 11 bases lying between them. This CDR3 comprises 14 residues. Per germline, CDR1 MGHRA and CDR2 YSYEKL. CDR3 DNA: TGCGCCAGCAGCCAAGGAAACCGGCGGACTGAAGCTTTCTTT. Translation: CASSQGNRRTEAFF.

CDR3 in DNA: TGCGCCAGCAGCTTGGCGGCAGGGAACACTGAAGCTTTCTTT. Its protein product is CASSLAAGNTEAFF. The genes are TRBV5-1 and TRBJ1-1, with no clear D. V was pared by 0 bases and J by 1 base, with 7 bases between. In germline, CDR1 is SGHRS, CDR2 YFSETQ. The CDR3 covers 14 residues.

The sample holds one count of this clone. The chain couples TRBV19 to TRBJ1-4; D unclear. The CDR3 consists of 16 residues. Germline assignment: CDR1 LNHDA and CDR2 SQIVND (reference sequence). With 7 bases removed from V and 0 bases from J, the gap between germline ends came to 15 bases. CDR3 bases: TGTGCCAGTACACCGGGTGCGAGGGCAACTAATGAAAAACTGTTTTTT. Translated: CASTPGARATNEKLFF.

V is TRBV15 and J is TRBJ2-4, with D possibly TRBD1 on 6 matching bases. CDR1 is LNHNV, CDR2 YYDKDF, per germline (reference sequence). V gave up 3 bases and J gave up 5 bases, with 8 bases separating them. The length of the CDR3 is 13 residues. In DNA form, the CDR3 reads TGTGCCACCAGCAGGGACAGAGAAAACATTCAGTACTTC. It encodes CATSRDRENIQYF.

The rearrangement links TRBV29-1 to TRBJ2-6; 9 bases line up with TRBD2. J lost 0 bases, V lost 4 bases, and 13 bases had no gene match. The CDR3 is 19 amino acids. The germline CDR1 and CDR2 sequences are SQVTM and ANQGSEA. CDR3 DNA: TGCAGCGTTGCCTCCCGAGGCGCGGGGGGGACCTCTGGGGCCAACGTCCTGACTTTC. Protein: CSVASRGAGGTSGANVLTF.

The gene calls are TRBV7-9 and TRBJ1-1; the D is unclear. V was clipped by 4 bases and J by 3 bases, with 9 bases between them. Germline lookup yields CDR1 SEHNR and CDR2 FQNEAQ (reference sequence). The CDR3 loop spans 13 amino acids. The DNA of the CDR3 is TGTGCCAGCAGCTGGTTTGAGCACACTGAAGCTTTCTTT. It translates to CASSWFEHTEAFF.

The chain is built from TRBV7-2 and TRBJ2-3, with 12 bases that match TRBD2. Per germline, CDR1 SGHTA and CDR2 FQGNSA. The CDR3 loop spans 16 amino acids. V lost 3 bases and J lost 5; bases outside the gene matches: 6. The CDR3 sequence is CASSFPLAGGRDTQYF. The CDR3 nucleotides read TGTGCCAGCAGCTTTCCTCTAGCGGGGGGGCGAGATACGCAGTATTTT.

V is TRBV4-2 and J is TRBJ2-2; D may be TRBD1 (6 bases). Germline V gene sequence: CDR1 LGHNA, CDR2 YNFKEQ. CDR3 size: 15 residues. V was cut by 3 bases and J by 5 bases, with 13 bases left in between. The CDR3 DNA reads as TGTGCCAGCAGCCAGGGGGACATTTGGACCGGGGAGCTGTTTTTT. Translated: CASSQGDIWTGELFF.

This chain links TRBV5-1 with TRBJ2-6; 9 nucleotides align to TRBD1. The trim removed 0 bases at V and 3 bases at J, leaving 10 bases unmatched. Germline V gene sequence: CDR1 SGHRS, CDR2 YFSETQ. The CDR3 covers 19 residues. This CDR3 reads CASSLEGTGSLSGANVLTF. CDR3 DNA sequence: TGCGCCAGCAGCTTGGAGGGGACAGGGTCCCTCAGTGGGGCCAACGTCCTGACTTTC.